These T cell receptor beta chains were read from a single sample in a study of CD8 T cells in ankylosing spondylitis. TCRdb recomputed calls from the 5' RACE reads with MiXCR, one row per CDR3 protein. The sample records about 240,000 distinct CDR3 sequences, roughly 8.6% being singletons. Input material: blood, either unsorted or a sorted T cell fraction (not recorded which). These receptors were taken from a male donor with ankylosing spondylitis or in good health (not recorded which). CDR3s include the opening cysteine and the closing phenylalanine or tryptophan. A D gene is named only where the DNA matches it firmly. A clone size is listed for some rows: how often the clone was seen (once, few, many), or a class if it is expanded.

>TRBV6-2/TRBV6-3|many|.|TRBJ2-3
TGTGCCAGCAGTCCTCGACTTCTAGATACGCAGTATTTT
CASSPRLLDTQYF
>TRBV3-1|many|.|TRBJ2-7
TGTGCCAGCAGCCGGGGATTCTCCTACGAGCAGTACTTC
CASSRGFSYEQYF
>TRBV27|many|TRBD1|TRBJ2-1
TGTGCCAGTCGCTACAGGGGCAATGAGCAGTTCTTC
CASRYRGNEQFF
>TRBV28|many|.|TRBJ2-7
TGTGCCTCCACGGGGTACAGCGGCTACGAGCAGTACTTC
CASTGYSGYEQYF
>TRBV20-1|.|TRBD1|TRBJ2-7
TGCAGTGCTAGCCCCGGGACAGGGCTCTACGAGCAGTACTTC
CSASPGTGLYEQYF
>TRBV7-2|many|TRBD2|TRBJ2-2
TGTGCCAGCAGCAGGACTAGGCCGGGGGAGCTGTTTTTT
CASSRTRPGELFF
>TRBV19|few|.|TRBJ2-1
TGTGCCACCGCTGACCTTGTGGCCGATGAGCAGTTCTTC
CATADLVADEQFF
>TRBV5-1|many|.|TRBJ1-5
TGCGCCAGCAGCGGGAGGGAGATTAGCAATCAGCCCCAGCATTTT
CASSGREISNQPQHF
>TRBV7-6|many|.|TRBJ1-5
TGTGCCAGCAGCTTAGGACACAGGGAGGGTGGCAATCAGCCCCAGCATTTT
CASSLGHREGGNQPQHF
>TRBV28|many|TRBD1|TRBJ2-7
TGTGCCAGCAGTTCGGGGACAGGGGTCCCCTACGAGCAGTACTTC
CASSSGTGVPYEQYF
>TRBV5-6|.|.|TRBJ2-7
TGTGCCAGCAGCTTGGCAGGCTTGGGCGAGCAGTACTTC
CASSLAGLGEQYF
>TRBV29-1|many|TRBD1|TRBJ2-7
TGCAGCGCCACAGGGGGCTTAACCTACGAGCAGTACTTC
CSATGGLTYEQYF
>TRBV12-3/TRBV12-4|many|TRBD2|TRBJ2-3
TGTGCCAGCACCTCTAGCGGGGGGCCATCCCCCCGATCTTATACGCAGTATTTT
CASTSSGGPSPRSYTQYF
>TRBV20-1|.|.|TRBJ2-7
TGCAGTGCCCCCATGGGGACTTCCTACGAGCAGTACTTC
CSAPMGTSYEQYF
>TRBV28|many|TRBD2|TRBJ2-3
TGTGCCAGCAGTCCCCATAGCGGGACCACAGATACGCAGTATTTT
CASSPHSGTTDTQYF
>TRBV20-1|many|TRBD2|TRBJ2-3
TGCAGTGCTAGTCGGGGGGGACAAACCCGCCGGACGCAGTATTTT
CSASRGGQTRRTQYF
>TRBV12-3/TRBV12-4|many|TRBD1|TRBJ1-2
TGTGCCAGCAGTTTAACAGGGGGAACTGGCTACACCTTC
CASSLTGGTGYTF
>TRBV2|many|TRBD2|TRBJ2-7
TGTGCCAGCAGCCCGGGACTAGCCTCCGAGCAGTACTTC
CASSPGLASEQYF
>TRBV29-1|many|.|TRBJ2-5
TGCAGCGTTGTTCCGGTTGGGAGGGAGACCCAGTACTTC
CSVVPVGRETQYF
>TRBV27|many|TRBD1|TRBJ2-2
TGTGCCAGCAGTTTACCCGCAGGGGGCACCGGGGAGCTGTTTTTT
CASSLPAGGTGELFF